This T cell receptor beta chain emerged from a study of shared clonotypes between healthy human individuals. Per the germline V gene, CDR1 is MGHRA and CDR2 is YSYEKL. The V gene lost 3 bases and the J gene lost 0 bases, with 12 bases spanning the gap. The CDR3 is 16 amino acids. Study-wide results and limits: The generation probabilities recorded for non-shared clonotypes fell below those of clonotypes shared by all four donors.

Terminally differentiated effector memory CD45RA+ cells were left out of the naive CD8 fraction, which was CD45RO-negative and positively selected for CCR7. Details on this clone: What it binds is not known.

Produced via immunoSEQ multiplex PCR; TCRdb's table is partial and in-frame only. The sample lists around 2.1 million clones, under 95% occurring once. The genes are TRBV4-1 and TRBJ2-1, with D possibly matching TRBD2 (6 bases). The sequencing sample was made of naive CD8+ T cells from PBMCs. The clonotype was recovered from a man aged 18 to 29 in good health. Some clones in this sample may be carry-over from other donors' samples. CDR3 nucleotides: TGCGCCAGCAGCCAGAGAATCGGGAGCTCCTACAATGAGCAGTTCTTC. Protein: CASSQRIGSSYNEQFF.